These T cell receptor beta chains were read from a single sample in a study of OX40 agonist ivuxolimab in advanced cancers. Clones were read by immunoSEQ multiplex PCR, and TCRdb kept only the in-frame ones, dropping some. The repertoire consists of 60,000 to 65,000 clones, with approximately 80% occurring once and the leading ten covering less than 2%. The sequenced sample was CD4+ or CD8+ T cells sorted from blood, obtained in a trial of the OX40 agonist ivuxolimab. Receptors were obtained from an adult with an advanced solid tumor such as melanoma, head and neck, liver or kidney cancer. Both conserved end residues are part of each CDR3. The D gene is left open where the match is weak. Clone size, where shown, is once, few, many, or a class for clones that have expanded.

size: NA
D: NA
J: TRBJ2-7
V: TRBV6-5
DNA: TGTGCCAGCAGTTACGGACGTGTCTACGAGCAGTACTTC
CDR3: CASSYGRVYEQYF

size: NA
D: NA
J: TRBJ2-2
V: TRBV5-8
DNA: TGTGCCAGCAAGGCGTACTACGACCGACACACCGGGGAGCTGTTTTTT
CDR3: CASKAYYDRHTGELFF

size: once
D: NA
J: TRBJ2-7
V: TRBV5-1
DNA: TGCGCCAGCCAAGAGGGGACACCTCTGAGGGAACAGTACTTC
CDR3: CASQEGTPLREQYF

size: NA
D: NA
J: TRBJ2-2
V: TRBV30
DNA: TGTGCCTGGTCCTGGGAGGGGGAGCTGTTTTTT
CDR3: CAWSWEGELFF

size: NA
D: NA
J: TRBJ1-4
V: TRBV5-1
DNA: TGCGCCAGCAGCTGGGGTGGCACTAATGAAAAACTGTTTTTT
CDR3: CASSWGGTNEKLFF

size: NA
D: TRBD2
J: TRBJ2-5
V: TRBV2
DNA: TGTGCCAGCAGGGATAGACTAGCGGGGGAGACCCAGTACTTC
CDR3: CASRDRLAGETQYF

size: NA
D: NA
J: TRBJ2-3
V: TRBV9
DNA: TGTGCCAGCAGCCCAATGGTGTCCACAGATACGCAGTATTTT
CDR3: CASSPMVSTDTQYF

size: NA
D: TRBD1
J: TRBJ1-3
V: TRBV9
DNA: TGTGCCAGCAGTGGGGACAGCTTCTCTGGAAACACCATATATTTT
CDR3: CASSGDSFSGNTIYF

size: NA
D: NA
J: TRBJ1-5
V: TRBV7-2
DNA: TGTGCCAGCAGCTTAGGGGCAGGTGGATATAGCAATCAGCCCCAGCATTTT
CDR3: CASSLGAGGYSNQPQHF

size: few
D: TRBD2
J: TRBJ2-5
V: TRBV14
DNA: TGTGCCAGCAGCCAGGGGATAGCGGGTCAAGAGACCCAGTACTTC
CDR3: CASSQGIAGQETQYF

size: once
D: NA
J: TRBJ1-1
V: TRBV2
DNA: TGTGCCAGCAGCCCGCCCGGCCCTGAAGCTTTCTTT
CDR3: CASSPPGPEAFF

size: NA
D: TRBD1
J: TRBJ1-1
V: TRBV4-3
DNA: TGCGCCAGCAGCCAAGATCTCGGAAGGGACAGGCAACCACACGGTTTCTTT
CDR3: CASSQDLGRDRQPHGFF

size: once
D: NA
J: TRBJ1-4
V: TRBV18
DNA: TGTGCCAGCTCCGCCGGGCGCCTGAAATCGGAAAAACTGTTTTTT
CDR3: CASSAGRLKSEKLFF

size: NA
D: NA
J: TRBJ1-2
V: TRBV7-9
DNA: TGTGCCAGCAGCCCGAGGGAAAGCAGGGGTGTAGGTGGCTACACCTTC
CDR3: CASSPRESRGVGGYTF

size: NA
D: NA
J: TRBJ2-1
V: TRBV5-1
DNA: TGCGCCAGCAGCTCGTTGGACGGAGGGTACAATGAGCAGTTCTTC
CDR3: CASSSLDGGYNEQFF

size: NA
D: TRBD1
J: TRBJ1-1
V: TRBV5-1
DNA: TGCGCCAGCAGCCCATCGACAGGGGTTGGGGGTGAAGCTTTCTTT
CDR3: CASSPSTGVGGEAFF

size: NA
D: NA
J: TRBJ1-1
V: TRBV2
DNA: TGTGCCAGCAGTGGAAGACGGGTGAACACTGAAGCTTTCTTT
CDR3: CASSGRRVNTEAFF

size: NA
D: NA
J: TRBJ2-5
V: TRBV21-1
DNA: TGTGCCAGCAGCACCCCGGGAGTTCCCCAGTACTTC
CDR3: CASSTPGVPQYF

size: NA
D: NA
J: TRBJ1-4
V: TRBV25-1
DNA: TGTGCCAGCAGTGAATTGGGAGCAACTAATGAAAAACTGTTTTTT
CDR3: CASSELGATNEKLFF

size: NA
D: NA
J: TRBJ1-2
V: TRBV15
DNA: TGTGCCACCAGCAGAGACCCCCTCGAGGGCTACACCTTC
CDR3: CATSRDPLEGYTF

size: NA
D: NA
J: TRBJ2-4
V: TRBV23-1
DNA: TGCGCCAGCAGTCGGGGGGCAGGGACCCTTATAGCCAAAAACATTCAGTACTTC
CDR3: CASSRGAGTLIAKNIQYF

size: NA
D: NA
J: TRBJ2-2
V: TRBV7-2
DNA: TGTGCCAGCAGCCTGGGGACTGCCCCCGGGGAGCTGTTTTTT
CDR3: CASSLGTAPGELFF

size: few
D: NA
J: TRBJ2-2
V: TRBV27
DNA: TGTGCCAGCGCCTCGGGAGATACCGGGGAGCTGTTTTTT
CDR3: CASASGDTGELFF

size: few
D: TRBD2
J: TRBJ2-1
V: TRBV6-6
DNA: TGTGCCAGCGGGAAGGGACTAGTAAGGTACAATGAGCAGTTCTTC
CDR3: CASGKGLVRYNEQFF

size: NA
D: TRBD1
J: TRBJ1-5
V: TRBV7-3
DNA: TGTGCCAGCAGCTTGACGTCGGGACAGGGAAGGGTGGCCCAGCATTTT
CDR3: CASSLTSGQGRVAQHF

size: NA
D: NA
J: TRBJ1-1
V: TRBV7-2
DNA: TGTGCCAGCAGCTTAACTTTACAGCCTAAGGTAGCTTTCTTT
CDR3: CASSLTLQPKVAFF

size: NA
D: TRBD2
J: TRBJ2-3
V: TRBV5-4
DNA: TGTGCCAGCAGCTGGGGACTAGCGCAAAGCACAGATACGCAGTATTTT
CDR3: CASSWGLAQSTDTQYF

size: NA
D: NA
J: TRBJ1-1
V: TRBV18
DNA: TGTGCCAGCTCTGCCCAACAGGACTACACTGAAGCTTTCTTT
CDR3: CASSAQQDYTEAFF

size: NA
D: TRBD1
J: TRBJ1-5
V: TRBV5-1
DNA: TGCGCCAGCAACTTTGACTCGACAGGGGCTGGCAATCAGCCCCAGCATTTT
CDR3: CASNFDSTGAGNQPQHF

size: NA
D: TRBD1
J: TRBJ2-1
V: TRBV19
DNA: TGTGCCAGTAGTTCTCCGGGACAGGGCCACAATGAGCAGTTCTTC
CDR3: CASSSPGQGHNEQFF

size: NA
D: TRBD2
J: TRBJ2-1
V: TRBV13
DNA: TGTGCCAGCACGACTAGCGGGTACAATGAGCAGTTCTTC
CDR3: CASTTSGYNEQFF

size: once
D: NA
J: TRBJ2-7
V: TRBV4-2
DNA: TGTGCCAGCAGCCAAGAGGGGGGAGAGAGTCACGAGCAGTACTTC
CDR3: CASSQEGGESHEQYF

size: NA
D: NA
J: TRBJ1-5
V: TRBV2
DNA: TGTGCCAGTATTGGGGGGCCTGATAGCAATCAGCCCCAGCATTTT
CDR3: CASIGGPDSNQPQHF

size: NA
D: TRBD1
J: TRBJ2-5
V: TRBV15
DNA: TGTGCCACCAGCAGAGGAGAGGCAGGGGGAGAGACCCAGTACTTC
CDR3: CATSRGEAGGETQYF

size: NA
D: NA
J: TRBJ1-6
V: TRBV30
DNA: TGTGCCTGGAGTGTACAAGGGGAAGGATCACCCCTCCACTTT
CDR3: CAWSVQGEGSPLHF

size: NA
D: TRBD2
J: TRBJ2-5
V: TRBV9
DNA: TGTGCCAGCAGCGTAGTGGCTAGCGGAGAAGAGACCCAGTACTTC
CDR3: CASSVVASGEETQYF

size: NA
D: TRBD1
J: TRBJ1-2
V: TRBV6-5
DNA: TGTGCCAGCAGTTTTGGGGGACAGCCCTATGGCTACACCTTC
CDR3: CASSFGGQPYGYTF

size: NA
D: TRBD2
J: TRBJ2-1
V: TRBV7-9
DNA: TGTGCCAGCAGCGTTAGAGGCCTAGCGGCGAATGAGCAGTTCTTC
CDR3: CASSVRGLAANEQFF

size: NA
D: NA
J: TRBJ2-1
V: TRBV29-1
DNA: TGCAGCGTCGGCCCTAATGAGCAGTTCTTC
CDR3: CSVGPNEQFF

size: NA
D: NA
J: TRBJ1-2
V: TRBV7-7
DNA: TGTGCCAGCAGCTTTTCGATTGGCTACACCTTT
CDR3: CASSFSIGYTF

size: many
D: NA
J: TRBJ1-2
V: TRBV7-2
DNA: TGTGCCAGCAGCTTAGGTTCGGGTACCTATGGCTACACCTTC
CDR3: CASSLGSGTYGYTF

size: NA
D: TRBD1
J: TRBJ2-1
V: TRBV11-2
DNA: TGTGCCAGCAGCCAGACAGGGGGACACAGTCTCTCCCGGCAGTTCTTC
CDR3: CASSQTGGHSLSRQFF

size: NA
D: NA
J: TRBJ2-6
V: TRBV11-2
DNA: TGTGCCAGCAGCCGACAGGTCTCTGGGGCCAACGTCCTGACTTTC
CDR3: CASSRQVSGANVLTF

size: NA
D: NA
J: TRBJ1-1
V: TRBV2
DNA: TGTGCCAGCAGAGTCGAAGGGAACACTGAAGCTTTCTTT
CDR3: CASRVEGNTEAFF